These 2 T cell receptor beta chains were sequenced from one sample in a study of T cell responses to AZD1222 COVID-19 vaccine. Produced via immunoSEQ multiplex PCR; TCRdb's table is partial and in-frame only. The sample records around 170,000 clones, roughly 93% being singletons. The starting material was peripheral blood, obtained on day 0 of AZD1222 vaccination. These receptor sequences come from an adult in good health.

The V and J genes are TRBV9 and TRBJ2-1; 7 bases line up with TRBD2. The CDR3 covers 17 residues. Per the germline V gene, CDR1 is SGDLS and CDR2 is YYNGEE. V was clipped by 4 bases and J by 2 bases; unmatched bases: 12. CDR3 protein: CASSPGFRTRAYNEQFF. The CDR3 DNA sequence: TGTGCCAGCAGCCCTGGTTTTCGGACTAGAGCCTACAATGAGCAGTTCTTC.

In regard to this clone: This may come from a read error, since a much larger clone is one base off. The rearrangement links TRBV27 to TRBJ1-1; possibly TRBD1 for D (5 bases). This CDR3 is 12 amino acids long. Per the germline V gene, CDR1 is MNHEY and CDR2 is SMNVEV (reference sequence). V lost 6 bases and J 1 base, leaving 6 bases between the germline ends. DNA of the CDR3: TGTGCCAGCAGGCAGGGGAACACTGAAGCTTTCTTT. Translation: CASRQGNTEAFF.